The 12 T cell receptor beta chains reported below all come from one sample, sequenced in a study of blood T cell repertoires in COVID-19. Method: immunoSEQ multiplex PCR; TCRdb's copy keeps in-frame clones and lacks some. This table holds just under 150,000 clones, more than 70% found once. The sample comprised peripheral blood. The receptors originated from a human donor in a cohort sampled during active COVID-19.

The chain recombines TRBV10-2 with TRBJ2-1, with 13 bases aligning to TRBD2. V lost 8 bases to trimming and J lost 7 bases; unmatched junction nucleotides: 5. The germline V gene has CDR1 WSHSY and CDR2 SAAADI. This CDR3 has 14 amino acids. The CDR3 is CASRTSGGVNEQFF. Written as DNA, the CDR3 is TGCGCCAGCCGAACTAGCGGGGGGGTTAATGAGCAGTTCTTC.

This sequence joins TRBV27 and TRBJ2-3; tentatively, D is TRBD2 (6 bases). There are 15 residues in the CDR3. In germline, CDR1 is MNHEY, CDR2 SMNVEV (reference sequence). V lost 6 bases, J lost 2 bases, and 15 bases lay in between. In nucleotides, the CDR3 is TGTGCCAGCAGCTCCGGACTACAGGTCACAGATACGCAGTATTTT. Translated, it gives CASSSGLQVTDTQYF.

V and J are TRBV18 and TRBJ2-5; D is ambiguous. Germline assignment: CDR1 KGHSH and CDR2 LQKENI. CDR3 length: 13 amino acids. Trimming took 1 base from V and 3 from J, leaving 6 bases between them. The CDR3 DNA reads as TGTGCCAGCTCACCACGGTCGGAAGAGACCCAGTACTTC. This sequence encodes CASSPRSEETQYF.

The CDR3 loop reads CASSHGTDNEKLFF. DNA for the CDR3: TGTGCCAGCAGCCACGGGACAGATAATGAAAAACTGTTTTTT. The rearrangement joins TRBV6-2 or TRBV6-3 to TRBJ1-4; the match to TRBD1 covers 7 bases. The V segment lost 6 bases and the J segment 4 bases; nucleotides outside the gene matches: 5. Germline assignment: CDR1 MNHEY and CDR2 SVGEGT. The CDR3 covers 14 residues.

The table lists this clone with a count of one. The chain is built from TRBV19 and TRBJ1-6; D is perhaps TRBD1 (6 bases). The CDR3 consists of 14 residues. Looked up from germline, CDR1 is LNHDA and CDR2 is SQIVND (reference sequence). Trimming removed 1 base from V and 9 bases from J, with 10 bases in between. CDR3 loop: CASSIADSGSPLHF. In DNA, the CDR3 is TGTGCCAGTAGTATAGCGGACAGCGGTTCACCCCTCCACTTT. Based on the CDR3 plus reference TRBV19 and TRBJ1-6, the full variable domain is DGGITQSPKYLFRKEGQNVTLSCEQNLNHDAMYWYRQDPGQGLRLIYYSQIVNDFQKGDIAEGYSVSREKKESFPLTVTSAQKNPTAFYLCASSIADSGSPLHFGNGTRLTVT.

The V gene is TRBV6-5, the J gene TRBJ1-1; D unresolved. Trimming took 2 bases from V and 5 from J, leaving 9 bases between them. CDR1 is MNHEY and CDR2 is SVGAGI in the germline V gene. The CDR3 extends over 13 amino acids. The CDR3 is CASSYRVGTEAFF. CDR3 DNA sequence: TGTGCCAGCAGTTACCGGGTTGGTACTGAAGCTTTCTTT.

The CDR3: CASSGDRGISAEAFF. CDR3 nucleotides: TGTGCCAGCAGTGGGGACAGGGGGATAAGCGCTGAAGCTTTCTTT. V and J are TRBV2 and TRBJ1-1; 11 bases align to TRBD1. CDR1 is SNHLY and CDR2 is FYNNEI in the germline V gene. V was clipped by 4 bases and J by 6 bases; unmatched bases: 7. The CDR3 loop spans 15 amino acids.

The V and J genes are TRBV5-1 and TRBJ1-1; 8 nucleotides agree with TRBD1. This CDR3 is built from 13 residues. V lost 3 bases, J lost 7 bases, and 5 bases stayed unmatched. CDR1 is SGHRS, CDR2 YFSETQ, per germline. The CDR3 DNA reads as TGCGCCAGCAGCTCTGGACAGGGTGGTGAAGCTTTCTTT. It encodes CASSSGQGGEAFF.

The V call is TRBV4-1, the J call TRBJ2-3, with a weak D call TRBD2 (5 bases). CDR3 length equals 14 residues. Germline lookup yields CDR1 MGHRA and CDR2 YSYEKL. Trimming shortened V by 2 bases and J by 2 bases, and 8 bases separated the two germline ends. CDR3 amino acids: CASSQRTYTDTQYF. The CDR3, as DNA: TGCGCCAGCAGCCAACGGACTTACACAGATACGCAGTATTTT.

This clone has a single count. The chain couples TRBV5-5 to TRBJ2-1, with 7 positions matching TRBD2. Trimming cost V 4 bases and J 0 bases; bases outside gene matches: 7. Germline V gene lookup returns CDR1 SGHKS and CDR2 YYEKEE (reference sequence). This CDR3 is built from 16 residues. CDR3 sequence: CASSRTGGYSYNEQFF. CDR3 sequence (DNA): TGTGCCAGCAGCCGGACCGGGGGGTACTCCTACAATGAGCAGTTCTTC. The full variable domain, rest sourced from reference TRBV5-5 and TRBJ2-1, is DAGVTQSPTHLIKTRGQQVTLRCSPISGHKSVSWYQQVLGQGPQFIFQYYEKEERGRGNFPDRFSARQFPNYSSELNVNALLLGDSALYLCASSRTGGYSYNEQFFGPGTRLTVL.

This rearrangement joins TRBV5-1 to TRBJ1-3; D is ambiguous. The germline V and J ends were trimmed by 0 bases and 0 bases, with 4 bases remaining between them. The CDR3 extends over 14 amino acids. CDR1 is SGHRS, CDR2 YFSETQ, per germline. In DNA, the CDR3 is TGCGCCAGCAGCTTGGACAGCTCTGGAAACACCATATATTTT. It is translated as CASSLDSSGNTIYF.

The chain carries TRBV7-2 and TRBJ1-3; D uncertain. The CDR3 contains 15 residues. The germline V and J ends were trimmed by 2 bases and 2 bases, with 10 bases remaining between them. CDR1 is SGHTA and CDR2 is FQGNSA in the germline V gene. The CDR3 bases are TGTGCCAGCAGCTTAATCTATGAGACTGGAAACACCATATATTTT. Residues: CASSLIYETGNTIYF.